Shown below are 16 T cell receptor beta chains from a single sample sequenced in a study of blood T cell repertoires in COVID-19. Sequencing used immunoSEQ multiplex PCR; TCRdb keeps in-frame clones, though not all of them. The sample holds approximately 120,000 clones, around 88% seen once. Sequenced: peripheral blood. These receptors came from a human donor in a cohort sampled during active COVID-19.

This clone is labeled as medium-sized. CDR3 nucleotides: TGTGCCAGCAGCCAAGATATGCCGGAGGGGGCTGGCATACCCTACGAGCAGTACTTC. This sequence encodes CASSQDMPEGAGIPYEQYF. This sequence joins TRBV3-1 (or the pseudogene TRBV3-2) and TRBJ2-7; possible D gene TRBD1, 7 bases. CDR1 and CDR2 from the germline V gene are LGHDT and YNNKEL (reference sequence). This CDR3 spans 19 amino acids. Trimming left V 0 bases short and J 2 bases short, with 23 bases between.

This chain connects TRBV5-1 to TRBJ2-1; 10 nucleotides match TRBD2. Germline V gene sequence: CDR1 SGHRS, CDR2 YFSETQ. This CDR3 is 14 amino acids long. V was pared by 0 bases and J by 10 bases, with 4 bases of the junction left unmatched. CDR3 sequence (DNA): TGCGCCAGCAGCTTGGCCCTAGCGGGGGAAGAGCAGTTCTTC. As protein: CASSLALAGEEQFF. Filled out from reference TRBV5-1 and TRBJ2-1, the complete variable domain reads KAGVTQTPRYLIKTRGQQVTLSCSPISGHRSVSWYQQTPGQGLQFLFEYFSETQRNKGNFPGRFSGRQFSNSRSEMNVSTLELGDSALYLCASSLALAGEEQFFGPGTRLTVL.

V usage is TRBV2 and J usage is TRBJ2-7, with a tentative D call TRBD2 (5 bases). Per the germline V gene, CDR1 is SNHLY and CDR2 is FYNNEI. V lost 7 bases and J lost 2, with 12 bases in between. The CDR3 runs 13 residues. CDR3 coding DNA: TGTGCCAGCAAGAGCGGAGGACCCTACGAGCAGTACTTC. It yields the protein CASKSGGPYEQYF.

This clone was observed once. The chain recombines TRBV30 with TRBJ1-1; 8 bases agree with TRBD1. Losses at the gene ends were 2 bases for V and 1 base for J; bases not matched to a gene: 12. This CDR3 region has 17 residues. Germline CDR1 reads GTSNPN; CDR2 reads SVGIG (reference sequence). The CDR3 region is CAWSFKPGTGWNTEAFF. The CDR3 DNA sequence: TGTGCCTGGAGTTTTAAACCCGGGACAGGATGGAACACTGAAGCTTTCTTT.

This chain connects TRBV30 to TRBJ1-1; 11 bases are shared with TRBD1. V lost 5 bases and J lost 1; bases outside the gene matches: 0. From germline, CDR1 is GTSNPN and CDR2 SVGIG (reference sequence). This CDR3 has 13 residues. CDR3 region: CAWGQGANTEAFF. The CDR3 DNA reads TGTGCCTGGGGACAGGGGGCGAACACTGAAGCTTTCTTT.

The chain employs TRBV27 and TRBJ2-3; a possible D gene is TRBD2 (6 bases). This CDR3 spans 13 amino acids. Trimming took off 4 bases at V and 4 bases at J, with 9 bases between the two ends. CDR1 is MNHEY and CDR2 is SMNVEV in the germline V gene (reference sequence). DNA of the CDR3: TGTGCCAGCAGTTGGGGACTTCCAGATACGCAGTATTTT. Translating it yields CASSWGLPDTQYF.

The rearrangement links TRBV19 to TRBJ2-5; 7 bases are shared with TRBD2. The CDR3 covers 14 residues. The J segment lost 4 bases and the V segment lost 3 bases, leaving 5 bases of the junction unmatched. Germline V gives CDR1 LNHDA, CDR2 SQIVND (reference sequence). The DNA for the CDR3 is TGTGCCAGTAGTATGCGGGAGAGAGGAGAGACCCAGTACTTC. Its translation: CASSMRERGETQYF.

The CDR3 DNA follows: TGTGCCAGCAGTTACTCCGGACAGGGGTTCACAGATACGCAGTATTTT. Its protein product is CASSYSGQGFTDTQYF. The rearrangement joins TRBV6-5 to TRBJ2-3, with 9 bases that match TRBD1. The CDR3 is made up of 16 amino acids. V trimming: 0 bases; J trimming: 2 bases; junction bases outside the gene matches: 3. Per the germline V gene, CDR1 is MNHEY and CDR2 is SVGAGI.

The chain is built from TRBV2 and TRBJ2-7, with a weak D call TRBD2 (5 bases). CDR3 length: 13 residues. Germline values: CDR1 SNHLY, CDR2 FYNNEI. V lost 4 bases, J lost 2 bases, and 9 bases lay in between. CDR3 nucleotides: TGTGCCAGCAGTGGGACTGCTACCTACGAGCAGTACTTC. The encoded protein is CASSGTATYEQYF.

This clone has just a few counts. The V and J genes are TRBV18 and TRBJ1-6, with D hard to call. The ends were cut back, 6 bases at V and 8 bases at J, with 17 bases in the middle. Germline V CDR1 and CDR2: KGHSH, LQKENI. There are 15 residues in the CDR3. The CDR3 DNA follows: TGTGCCAGCTCGGCGGGTCTCGGGGAATATTCACCCCTCCACTTT. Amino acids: CASSAGLGEYSPLHF.

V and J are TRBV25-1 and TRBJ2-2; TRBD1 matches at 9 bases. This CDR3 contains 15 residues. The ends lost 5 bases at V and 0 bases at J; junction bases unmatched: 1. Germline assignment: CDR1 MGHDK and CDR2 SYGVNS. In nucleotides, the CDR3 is TGTGCCAGCAGTAGGACAGGGGCGAACACCGGGGAGCTGTTTTTT. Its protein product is CASSRTGANTGELFF.

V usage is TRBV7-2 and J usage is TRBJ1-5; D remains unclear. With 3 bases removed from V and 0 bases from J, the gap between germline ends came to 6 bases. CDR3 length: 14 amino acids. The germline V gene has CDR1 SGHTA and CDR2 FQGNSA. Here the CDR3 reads CASSFGYSNQPQHF. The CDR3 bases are TGTGCCAGCAGCTTCGGTTATAGCAATCAGCCCCAGCATTTT.

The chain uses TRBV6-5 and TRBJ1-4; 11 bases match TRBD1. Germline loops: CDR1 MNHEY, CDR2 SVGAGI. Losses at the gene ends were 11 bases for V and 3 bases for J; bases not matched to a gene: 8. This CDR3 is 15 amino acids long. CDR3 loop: CACRDRGKANEKLFF. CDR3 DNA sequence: TGTGCCTGCCGGGACAGGGGGAAAGCTAATGAAAAACTGTTTTTT.

CDR3 sequence: CASSLLAGKGTDTQYF. The CDR3 region has the DNA TGTGCCAGCAGTTTATTAGCGGGAAAAGGCACAGATACGCAGTATTTT. This rearrangement joins TRBV27 to TRBJ2-3, with TRBD2 matching over 8 bases. The V and J ends lost 1 base and 1 base, in that order; junction bases with no gene match: 4. This CDR3 is built from 16 residues. Looked up from germline, CDR1 is MNHEY and CDR2 is SMNVEV (reference sequence).

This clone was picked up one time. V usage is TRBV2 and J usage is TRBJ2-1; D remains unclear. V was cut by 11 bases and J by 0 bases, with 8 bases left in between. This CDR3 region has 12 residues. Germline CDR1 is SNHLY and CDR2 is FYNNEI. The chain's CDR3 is CAVDSSYNEQFF. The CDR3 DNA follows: TGTGCCGTAGATAGCTCCTACAATGAGCAGTTCTTC.

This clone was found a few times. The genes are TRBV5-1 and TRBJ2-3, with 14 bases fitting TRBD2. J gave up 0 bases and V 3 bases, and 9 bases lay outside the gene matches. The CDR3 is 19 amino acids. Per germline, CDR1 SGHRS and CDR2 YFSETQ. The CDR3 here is CASSSSGTSGGLSTDTQYF. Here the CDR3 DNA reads TGCGCCAGCAGCTCGTCCGGGACTAGCGGGGGACTTAGCACAGATACGCAGTATTTT.